This TCR beta chain comes out of a study of identifying expanded T cells in peripheral blood. Collection occurred without any documented infections or immune events in donors. Of note for this clone: Its antigen is currently unknown.

Study conclusions and caveats: Technical replicates showed around 1.2 changed clones; two weeks around 15; four weeks 19. Across healthy donors, higher total template counts meant significantly greater approximately 2-week count variance.

Produced via immunoSEQ multiplex PCR; TCRdb's table is partial and in-frame only. The sample lists about 78,000 clones, 84% occurring once. This CDR3 is 16 amino acids long. Trimming cost V 4 bases and J 4 bases, with 17 bases left between them. CDR1 SEHNR and CDR2 FQNEAQ come from the germline V gene (reference sequence). Sequencing input: blood. This receptor was obtained from a person aged 18 to 70 in good health. The chain has TRBV7-9 and TRBJ2-1, with TRBD2 as a possible D gene (5 bases). CDR3 residues: CASSSERSGSYNEQFF. CDR3 coding DNA: TGTGCCAGCAGCTCCGAGCGGAGCGGATCATACAATGAGCAGTTCTTC.